This T cell receptor (beta chain) originates from a study of cytomegalovirus exposure and HLA in healthy donors. The study ran its PCR with 60 Vbeta and 13 Jbeta primers. Data came from immunoSEQ multiplex PCR; TCRdb stores just in-frame clones and leaves some out. The table has some 180,000 clones, about 77% seen once. The CDR3 sequence is 14 residues long. V shed 1 base and J shed 7 bases, with 14 bases lying between them. The germline CDR1 and CDR2 sequences are GTSNPN and SVGIG (reference sequence). Points on this clone: Its antigen is unknown.

Broader study findings: Judged likely to be a sequencing artifact was a cluster of highly shared sequence variants.

The rearrangement uses TRBV30 and TRBJ1-5, with TRBD1 as a possible D gene (5 bases). The sequenced sample consisted of PBMCs. This sequence was found in a woman aged 25 to 39 in good health and CMV-seronegative. In nucleotides, the CDR3 is TGTGCCTGGAGTGCGGACACGCCCGGCCAGCCCCAGCATTTT. It specifies CAWSADTPGQPQHF.